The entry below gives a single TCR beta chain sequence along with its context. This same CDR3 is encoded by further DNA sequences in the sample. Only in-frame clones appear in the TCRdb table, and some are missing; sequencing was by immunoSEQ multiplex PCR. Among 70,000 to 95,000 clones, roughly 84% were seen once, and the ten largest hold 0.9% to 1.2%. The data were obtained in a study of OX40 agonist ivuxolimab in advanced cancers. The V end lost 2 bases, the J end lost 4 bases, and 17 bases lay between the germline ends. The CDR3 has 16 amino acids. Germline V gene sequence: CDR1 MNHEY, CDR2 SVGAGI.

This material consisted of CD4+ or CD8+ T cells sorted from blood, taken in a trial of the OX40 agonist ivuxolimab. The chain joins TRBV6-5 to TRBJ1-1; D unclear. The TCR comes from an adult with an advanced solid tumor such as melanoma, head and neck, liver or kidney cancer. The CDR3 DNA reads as TGTGCCAGCAGTTACGGGTCGGGCGGTTTCGGCACTGAAGCTTTCTTT. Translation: CASSYGSGGFGTEAFF.